One and the same sample provided the 8 T cell receptor beta chains below, sequenced in a study of blood T cell repertoires in COVID-19. Profiling relied on immunoSEQ multiplex PCR, and the TCRdb table lists in-frame clones only, not all of them. The table shows 51,000 or so clones, with over 80% occurring only once. Sequenced material: peripheral blood. The receptors shown here come from a man in his 70s with active COVID-19.

This sequence joins TRBV5-1 and TRBJ1-4; 10 nucleotides agree with TRBD1. Germline V gives CDR1 SGHRS, CDR2 YFSETQ. V gave up 4 bases and J gave up 8 bases; unmatched junction bases: 5. CDR3 size: 14 residues. The CDR3 region is CASSGGQGREKLFF. The DNA of the CDR3 is TGCGCCAGCAGCGGGGGACAGGGGAGGGAAAAACTGTTTTTT.

Here the CDR3 DNA reads TGTGCCAGCAGCTTAGGCGGGACTAGCGGGGGGAACACCGGGGAGCTGTTTTTT. Its protein is CASSLGGTSGGNTGELFF. The chain recombines TRBV11-2 with TRBJ2-2, with 14 bases aligning to TRBD2. V lost 1 base, J lost 1 base, and 2 bases stayed unmatched. Germline lookup yields CDR1 SGHAT and CDR2 FQNNGV. CDR3 length equals 18 residues.

The V call is TRBV30, the J call TRBJ1-4; TRBD1 might be the D (5 bases). The germline gives CDR1 GTSNPN, CDR2 SVGIG (reference sequence). With 4 bases removed from V and 0 bases from J, the gap between germline ends came to 12 bases. This CDR3 is 15 amino acids long. The CDR3 nucleotides read TGTGCCTGGAATCATGGGGCCGCAACTAATGAAAAACTGTTTTTT. It is translated as CAWNHGAATNEKLFF. Supplemented by reference TRBV30 and TRBJ1-4, the full variable domain reads SQTIHQWPATLVQPVGSPLSLECTVEGTSNPNLYWYRQAAGRGLQLLFYSVGIGQISSEVPQNLSASRPQDRQFILSSKKLLLSDSGFYLCAWNHGAATNEKLFFGSGTQLSVL.

V usage is TRBV19 and J usage is TRBJ1-5; D is undetermined. CDR1 is LNHDA, CDR2 SQIVND, per germline (reference sequence). V gave up 4 bases and J gave up 8 bases, with 9 bases separating them. The CDR3 totals 12 residues. The CDR3 sequence is CASSNLREPQHF. For the CDR3, the DNA is TGTGCCAGTAGTAACCTTCGCGAGCCCCAGCATTTT.

CDR3 loop: CASSRGLNNEQFF. The CDR3 nucleotides are TGTGCCAGCAGCCGTGGGCTTAACAATGAGCAGTTCTTC. The J gene is TRBJ2-1, the V gene TRBV6-6; D gene uncertain. The CDR3 has 13 residues. Germline V CDR1 and CDR2: MNHNY, SVGAGI (reference sequence). V was pared by 6 bases and J by 5 bases, with 11 bases between.

This chain connects TRBV18 to TRBJ2-1, with 14 bases that match TRBD2. V trimming: 3 bases; J trimming: 6 bases; junction bases outside the gene matches: 1. The CDR3 is made up of 15 amino acids. Germline lookup yields CDR1 KGHSH and CDR2 LQKENI. CDR3 protein: CASSPGLAGGNEQFF. In DNA form, the CDR3 reads TGTGCCAGCTCACCCGGACTAGCGGGGGGCAATGAGCAGTTCTTC.

The chain carries TRBV2 and TRBJ2-3, with 10 bases fitting TRBD2. Germline CDR1 reads SNHLY; CDR2 reads FYNNEI. V was clipped by 6 bases and J by 2 bases; unmatched bases: 5. The length of the CDR3 is 15 residues. DNA for the CDR3: TGTGCCAGCAGCTCAGGACTAGCGGCCACAGATACGCAGTATTTT. It codes for CASSSGLAATDTQYF.

The J gene is TRBJ2-3, the V gene TRBV19; perhaps TRBD2 as D (5 bases). Trimming pared 0 bases from V and 10 bases from J, leaving 14 bases between. This CDR3 contains 14 residues. Germline V gives CDR1 LNHDA, CDR2 SQIVND (reference sequence). The CDR3 loop reads CASSIDVRGSAQYF. The CDR3 DNA follows: TGTGCCAGTAGTATAGACGTCAGAGGGTCAGCGCAGTATTTT.